This T cell receptor beta chain was captured by sequencing in a study of CD4 T cells in relation to SARS-CoV-2 and coronaviruses. Germline V gene lookup returns CDR1 SGHTS and CDR2 YDEGEE. The CDR3 extends over 18 amino acids. J gave up 0 bases and V 5 bases, and 13 bases lay outside the gene matches. Sequencing was performed with immunoSEQ multiplex PCR; in TCRdb, only in-frame clones are kept and a portion is missing. This table holds some 11,000 clones, around 83% found once. A note on this clone: The antigen is undetermined.

The unexposed donors gave CD4+ T cells in about 2011-2019, prior to COVID-19. Isolation of CD4+ T cells took place after about 10 days in culture. Material for sequencing was CD4+ T cells from PBMCs, cultured in vitro. This receptor was taken from a human donor in good health. The V call is TRBV5-8, the J call TRBJ1-2, with 10 bases identical to TRBD1. The CDR3 nucleotides read TGTGCCAGCAGGCAGACAGGGGGCGCGATCGGCGCTAACTATGGCTACACCTTC. Translation: CASRQTGGAIGANYGYTF.